What follows are 6 T cell receptor beta chains derived from one specimen sequenced in a study of T cell repertoires in cytomegalovirus infection. No antigen has been identified for these receptors. TCRdb processed the reads anew with MiXCR; each CDR3 protein has one entry. The sample shows fewer than 1,000,000 distinct CDR3 sequences, approximately 30% of them seen only once. The material sequenced was cultured CD8+ T cells from PBMCs, taken from culture after CMV antigen stimulation. The source of these receptors is a human donor in good health (CMV status not recorded). Some clones in this sample may be carry-over from other donors' samples.

The rearrangement joins TRBV5-6 to TRBJ2-7, with TRBD1 identical over 7 bases. After removal of 4 bases from V and 2 bases from J, the junction contained 9 bases not matched to a gene. The CDR3 totals 15 residues. Germline values: CDR1 SGHDT, CDR2 YYEEEE. CDR3 sequence: CASSPADRDPYEQYF. CDR3 DNA: TGTGCCAGCAGCCCCGCTGACAGGGACCCCTACGAGCAGTACTTC.

This clonotype was seen many times. The rearrangement uses TRBV7-6 and TRBJ1-2; the D gene is possibly TRBD1 (6 bases). The CDR3 is 14 amino acids. Germline V gene lookup returns CDR1 SGHVS and CDR2 FNYEAQ. The V and J ends lost 2 bases and 6 bases respectively, with 13 bases between them. The CDR3 DNA is TGTGCCAGCAGCTTAAGCAGGGGTGAGCATGGCTACACCTTC. Its protein is CASSLSRGEHGYTF.

This chain links TRBV7-9 with TRBJ1-5, with D possibly TRBD1 on 6 matching bases. Trimming left V 6 bases short and J 5 bases short, with 8 bases between. Germline V gene sequence: CDR1 SEHNR, CDR2 FQNEAQ (reference sequence). The CDR3 totals 12 residues. This chain's CDR3 is CASRGGDQPQHF. DNA for the CDR3: TGTGCCAGCAGAGGGGGAGATCAGCCCCAGCATTTT.

The chain combines TRBV7-9 with TRBJ2-1; TRBD1 agrees at 9 bases. In germline, CDR1 is SEHNR, CDR2 FQNEAQ (reference sequence). The CDR3 sequence is 12 residues long. V trimming: 0 bases; J trimming: 16 bases; junction bases outside the gene matches: 4. CDR3 DNA: TGTGCCAGCAGCTTAGCAGACAGGGGGTCTTTCTTC. It encodes CASSLADRGSFF.

The chain recombines TRBV19 with TRBJ2-3, with 10 bases aligning to TRBD1. Per germline, CDR1 LNHDA and CDR2 SQIVND (reference sequence). J was trimmed by 4 bases and V by 0 bases; bases with no gene match: 7. The CDR3 spans 17 residues. The CDR3 spells CASSIDLGTGDSDTQYF. CDR3 sequence (DNA): TGTGCCAGTAGTATAGATCTCGGGACAGGGGATTCAGATACGCAGTATTTT.

This chain connects TRBV10-2 to TRBJ2-5, with D hard to call. This CDR3 comprises 16 residues. Per germline, CDR1 WSHSY and CDR2 SAAADI. Trimming stripped 2 bases from V and 1 base from J, with 14 bases between. CDR3 in DNA: TGCGCCAGCAGTGAGCCGGGCAAGGGAAGCCAAGAGACCCAGTACTTC. Residues: CASSEPGKGSQETQYF.